These 19 T cell receptor beta chains came from one sample sequenced in a study of blood T cell repertoires in COVID-19. Sequenced by immunoSEQ multiplex PCR; TCRdb stores in-frame clones only, minus some. The sample carries 120,000 to 150,000 clones, approximately 85% recorded once. The sequencing input was peripheral blood. The receptors shown here come from a human donor with acute or convalescent COVID-19. The donor label of this sample is uncertain.

The chain recombines TRBV28 with TRBJ2-3; 10 positions match TRBD1. CDR1 MDHEN and CDR2 SYDVKM come from the germline V gene. The V and J ends lost 6 bases and 4 bases, in that order; junction bases with no gene match: 7. The CDR3 consists of 15 residues. The CDR3 DNA reads as TGTGCCAGCAGCTTGGGACAGGGGCTCGCAGATACGCAGTATTTT. Amino acids: CASSLGQGLADTQYF.

V is TRBV11-1 and J is TRBJ2-6, with D unresolved. Germline V gives CDR1 SGHAT, CDR2 FQDESV (reference sequence). This CDR3 region has 14 residues. Deletions cut 5 bases from V and 3 bases from J, with 8 bases between. This chain's CDR3 is CASSPQVGANVLTF. CDR3 bases: TGTGCCAGCAGCCCTCAGGTTGGGGCCAACGTCCTGACTTTC.

The gene calls are TRBV3-1 (or the pseudogene TRBV3-2) and TRBJ2-1, with TRBD2 identical over 12 bases. There are 15 residues in the CDR3. J gave up 7 bases and V 5 bases, and 6 bases lay outside the gene matches. Germline V gene data show CDR1 as LGHDT and CDR2 as YNNKEL (reference sequence). This chain's CDR3 is CASSSSGRASNEQFF. In DNA, the CDR3 is TGTGCCAGCAGCTCTAGCGGGAGGGCCTCTAATGAGCAGTTCTTC.

Notes on this clone: This CDR3 is also generated by other DNA sequences in the sample. The chain couples TRBV9 to TRBJ1-3; D gene unclear. The CDR3 spans 15 residues. In germline, CDR1 is SGDLS, CDR2 YYNGEE. The V end lost 2 bases, the J end lost 0 bases, and 9 bases lay between the germline ends. CDR3 in DNA: TGTGCCAGCAGCGTTGGGCAGAGCTCTGGAAACACCATATATTTT. It encodes CASSVGQSSGNTIYF.

This chain links TRBV7-3 with TRBJ2-3; no reliable D call. The CDR3 totals 13 residues. Germline CDR1 and CDR2: SGHTA and FQGTGA. V was pared by 5 bases and J by 6 bases, with 12 bases between. CDR3: CASSPYLSDTQYF. The DNA of the CDR3 is TGTGCCAGCAGCCCGTATCTTTCCGATACGCAGTATTTT.

The V and J genes are TRBV19 and TRBJ1-2; 7 bases are shared with TRBD1. With V trimmed by 5 bases and J by 2 bases, 2 bases remained unmatched. The CDR3 loop spans 13 amino acids. Germline CDR1 is LNHDA and CDR2 is SQIVND (reference sequence). CDR3 bases: TGTGCCAGTAGTTCACAGGGGAACTATGGCTACACCTTC. Translated: CASSSQGNYGYTF.

This clone was recorded only once. The chain uses TRBV6-4 and TRBJ2-2; D gene ambiguous. Trimming left V 6 bases short and J 1 base short, with 9 bases between. The CDR3 runs to 14 residues. Germline CDR1 reads MRHNA; CDR2 reads SNTAGT. The CDR3 DNA reads TGTGCCAGCAGGGTTGGCAGGAACACCGGGGAGCTGTTTTTT. Translating it yields CASRVGRNTGELFF.

This clone was detected only once. This chain connects TRBV6-5 to TRBJ2-1; D is perhaps TRBD2 (6 bases). CDR1 and CDR2 (germline): MNHEY, SVGAGI. CDR3 size: 16 residues. The germline V and J ends were trimmed by 3 bases and 6 bases, with 18 bases remaining between them. CDR3: CASSYSGAGLFNEQFF. CDR3 bases: TGTGCCAGCAGTTATTCCGGCGCGGGGCTATTCAATGAGCAGTTCTTC.

The V call is TRBV27, the J call TRBJ2-7; 8 bases fit TRBD1. The CDR3 extends over 15 amino acids. Germline V gene sequence: CDR1 MNHEY, CDR2 SMNVEV (reference sequence). V lost 8 bases, J lost 4 bases, and 13 bases stayed unmatched. CDR3 in DNA: TGTGCCAGCCGTCGACAGGGGCCGCTCCAATACGAGCAGTACGTC. It is translated as CASRRQGPLQYEQYV.

The chain links TRBV7-2 to TRBJ2-1, with 11 bases that match TRBD2. This CDR3 region has 15 residues. Germline CDR1 reads SGHTA; CDR2 reads FQGNSA. J lost 4 bases, V lost 5 bases, and 4 bases had no gene match. Here the CDR3 DNA reads TGTGCCAGCAGCATCGGACTAGCGGGTTACAATGAGCAGTTCTTC. It translates to CASSIGLAGYNEQFF. The variable domain in full, completed from reference TRBV7-2 and TRBJ2-1, reads GAGVSQSPSNKVTEKGKDVELRCDPISGHTALYWYRQSLGQGLEFLIYFQGNSAPDKSGLPSDRFSAERTGGSVSTLTIQRTQQEDSAVYLCASSIGLAGYNEQFFGPGTRLTVL.

V gene TRBV6-6 combines with J gene TRBJ1-1, with 7 nucleotides matching TRBD1. V lost 6 bases to trimming and J lost 1 base; unmatched junction nucleotides: 11. Germline lookup yields CDR1 MNHNY and CDR2 SVGAGI (reference sequence). The CDR3 totals 16 residues. This CDR3 reads CASSTGDGGRNTEAFF. The CDR3 DNA reads TGTGCCAGCAGCACAGGGGACGGGGGCAGGAACACTGAAGCTTTCTTT.

The J gene is TRBJ1-5, the V gene TRBV4-1; TRBD1 might be the D (5 bases). Trimming stripped 2 bases from V and 4 bases from J, with 9 bases between. The length of the CDR3 is 14 residues. Germline loops: CDR1 MGHRA, CDR2 YSYEKL. CDR3 protein: CASSQQGANQPQHF. The CDR3 DNA is TGCGCCAGCAGCCAACAGGGCGCTAATCAGCCCCAGCATTTT.

The chain is built from TRBV18 and TRBJ1-5; possible D gene TRBD1, 6 bases. Trimming took off 2 bases at V and 4 bases at J, with 15 bases between the two ends. Germline CDR1 and CDR2: KGHSH and LQKENI. This CDR3 contains 16 residues. In DNA form, the CDR3 reads TGTGCCAGCTCACCAGACCCGGGGCAGGGGAATCAGCCCCAGCATTTT. Translation: CASSPDPGQGNQPQHF.

The genes are TRBV6-5 and TRBJ1-6; D is unclear. Per the germline V gene, CDR1 is MNHEY and CDR2 is SVGAGI. Trimming pared 4 bases from V and 8 bases from J, leaving 6 bases between. This CDR3 region has 12 residues. The CDR3 here is CASSWTDSPLHF. The CDR3 DNA follows: TGTGCCAGCAGTTGGACTGATTCACCCCTCCACTTT.

The chain employs TRBV19 and TRBJ1-1; D perhaps matches TRBD1 (5 bases). Germline lookup yields CDR1 LNHDA and CDR2 SQIVND (reference sequence). Deletions cut 6 bases from V and 3 bases from J, with 11 bases between. The CDR3 is 13 residues long. CDR3 sequence: CASSQSGYTEAFF. CDR3 DNA: TGTGCCAGTAGCCAATCAGGGTACACTGAAGCTTTCTTT. Drawing the rest from reference TRBV19 and TRBJ1-1, the complete variable domain is DGGITQSPKYLFRKEGQNVTLSCEQNLNHDAMYWYRQDPGQGLRLIYYSQIVNDFQKGDIAEGYSVSREKKESFPLTVTSAQKNPTAFYLCASSQSGYTEAFFGQGTRLTVV.

This clone was picked up a small number of times. The chain joins TRBV6-6 to TRBJ1-2; D remains ambiguous. Trimming left V 2 bases short and J 2 bases short, with 12 bases between. The CDR3 has 15 amino acids. Looked up from germline, CDR1 is MNHNY and CDR2 is SVGAGI (reference sequence). DNA for the CDR3: TGTGCCAGCAGTTACCGGGTGGAAGTCAACTATGGCTACACCTTC. It codes for CASSYRVEVNYGYTF.

The V call is TRBV24-1, the J call TRBJ1-3; 7 bases are a match to TRBD1. Trimming removed 3 bases from V and 0 bases from J; junction bases left unmatched: 4. Germline CDR1 and CDR2: KGHDR and SFDVKD. This CDR3 has 16 amino acids. The CDR3 is CATSDPGGNSGNTIYF. The CDR3 coding sequence is TGTGCCACCAGTGATCCAGGGGGGAACTCTGGAAACACCATATATTTT.

Only a few counts were recorded for this clone. This chain joins TRBV6-1 and TRBJ2-3; 13 nucleotides align to TRBD2. The CDR3 length is 16 residues. CDR1 is MNHNS, CDR2 SASEGT, per germline. Germline trimming cut 3 bases from V and 6 bases from J; bases unmatched to any gene: 6. The CDR3 DNA follows: TGTGCCAGCAGTGACGGACTAGCGGGAGATATGGATACGCAGTATTTT. Protein: CASSDGLAGDMDTQYF.

This clone was detected once. The chain combines TRBV5-1 with TRBJ2-4; tentative D call: TRBD1 (6 bases). V was trimmed by 0 bases and J by 0 bases, leaving 13 bases between them. The CDR3 runs to 17 residues. The germline gives CDR1 SGHRS, CDR2 YFSETQ. The CDR3 spells CASSLGTVNLAKNIQYF. In DNA form, the CDR3 reads TGCGCCAGCAGCTTGGGGACAGTGAACCTAGCCAAAAACATTCAGTACTTC. The full variable domain, rest sourced from reference TRBV5-1 and TRBJ2-4, is KAGVTQTPRYLIKTRGQQVTLSCSPISGHRSVSWYQQTPGQGLQFLFEYFSETQRNKGNFPGRFSGRQFSNSRSEMNVSTLELGDSALYLCASSLGTVNLAKNIQYFGAGTRLSVL.